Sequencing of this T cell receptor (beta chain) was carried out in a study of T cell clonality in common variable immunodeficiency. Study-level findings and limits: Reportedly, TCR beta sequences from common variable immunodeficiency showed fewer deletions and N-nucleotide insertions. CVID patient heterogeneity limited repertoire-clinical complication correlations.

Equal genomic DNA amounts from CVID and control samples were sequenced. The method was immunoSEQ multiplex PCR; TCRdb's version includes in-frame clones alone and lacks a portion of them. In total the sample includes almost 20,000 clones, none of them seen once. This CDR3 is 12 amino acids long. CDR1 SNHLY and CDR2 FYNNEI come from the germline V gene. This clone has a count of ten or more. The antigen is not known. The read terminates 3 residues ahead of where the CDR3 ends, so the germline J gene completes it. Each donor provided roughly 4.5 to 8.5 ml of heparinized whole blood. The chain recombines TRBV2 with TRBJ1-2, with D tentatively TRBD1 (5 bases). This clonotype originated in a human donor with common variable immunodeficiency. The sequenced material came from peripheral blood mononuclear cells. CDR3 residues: CASRLSGDGYTF. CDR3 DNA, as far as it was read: TGTGCCAGCAGGCTCTCGGGGGACGGC.